Listed below are T cell receptor beta chains from one sample, sequenced in a study of metastatic and nonmetastatic thyroid tumors. TCRdb reprocessed the PCR reads via MiXCR. The table has fewer than 15,000 clones, about an eighth seen once. The source material was blood. These receptor sequences come from a female donor with papillary thyroid cancer or a benign thyroid nodule (not recorded which). Some clones in this sample may be carry-over from other donors' samples. Both conserved end residues are part of each CDR3. D genes are given only for firm matches. Clone size is stated in some rows and not others, as once, few, many or a class when expanded.

j_call	clone_size	d_call	v_call	cdr3_nt	cdr3_aa
TRBJ2-7	large	NA	TRBV27	TGTGCCAGCAGTGTCAGCGCGGCAGGGGACCACGAGCAGTACTTC	CASSVSAAGDHEQYF
TRBJ1-1	few	TRBD1	TRBV6-1	TGTGCCAGCGGAAAGGGACAGGGGACCACTGAAGCTTTCTTT	CASGKGQGTTEAFF
TRBJ1-1	many	NA	TRBV20-1	TGCAGTGCTTCCCGGGGGTTCGGGACTGAAGCTTTCTTT	CSASRGFGTEAFF
TRBJ2-7	few	TRBD2	TRBV11-2	TGTGCCAGCACTTCCTATTTGGGGTTCGGGACTAGCGGGTTGTACGAGCAGTACTTC	CASTSYLGFGTSGLYEQYF
TRBJ1-3	many	NA	TRBV5-1	TGCGCCAGCAGCTTGGGAGGCGGTCTCGGAAACACCATATATTTT	CASSLGGGLGNTIYF
TRBJ2-2	NA	NA	TRBV28	TGTGCCAGCAGTTCCCTGCTATCGGGAGATACCGGGGAGCTGTTTTTT	CASSSLLSGDTGELFF
TRBJ2-5	NA	NA	TRBV5-6	TGTGCCAGCAGCCAGTCGGACGGGGAGACCCAGTACTTC	CASSQSDGETQYF
TRBJ1-2	medium-sized	NA	TRBV5-1	TGCGCCAGCAGCTTCGCGGAGATTAACTATGGCTACACCTTC	CASSFAEINYGYTF
TRBJ2-2	few	TRBD2	TRBV10-3	TGTGCCATCAGTACTACTAGCGGGGGTAACACCGGGGAGCTGTTTTTT	CAISTTSGGNTGELFF
TRBJ2-3	many	TRBD1	TRBV24-1	TGTGCCACTTCGAGAAGACAGGGTAGGCCAGATACGCAGTATTTT	CATSRRQGRPDTQYF
TRBJ1-2	NA	NA	TRBV14	TGTGCCAGCAGCCAAGAATGGTTGACATGGGTCGGCTACACCTTC	CASSQEWLTWVGYTF
TRBJ1-5	many	NA	TRBV7-2	TGTGCCAGCAGCTTGTGGGGGGGTCAGCCCCAGCATTTT	CASSLWGGQPQHF
TRBJ1-2	NA	NA	TRBV28	TGTGCCAGCATCCCCGGGGGGTCCTATGGCTACACCTTC	CASIPGGSYGYTF
TRBJ2-1	medium-sized	TRBD2	TRBV20-1	TGCAGTGCTAGAGATATGGGACTAGCGGGAGATGAGCAGTTCTTC	CSARDMGLAGDEQFF
TRBJ2-2	many	NA	TRBV10-1	TGCGCCAGCAGTGAGGGGGACACCGGGGAGCTGTTTTTT	CASSEGDTGELFF
TRBJ2-3	medium-sized	NA	TRBV6-4	TGTGCCAGCAGTGAGCGGAGCGAAGGTTCAGATACGCAGTATTTT	CASSERSEGSDTQYF
TRBJ2-5	many	NA	TRBV3-1	TGTGCCAGCAGCCAAGGGTTGGCGGGTGGGGGAGAGACCCAGTACTTC	CASSQGLAGGGETQYF
TRBJ1-1	many	TRBD1	TRBV5-6	TGTGCCAGCAGACGGACAGGGAACACTGAAGCTTTCTTT	CASRRTGNTEAFF
TRBJ2-7	many	NA	TRBV18	TGTGCCAGCTCACCTCTCGTGGTAGGGTCCTCCTACGAGCAGTACTTC	CASSPLVVGSSYEQYF
TRBJ1-1	many	NA	TRBV20-1	TGCAGTGCTAGAGTTAACAGTCTCGAGGGCCCTGAAGCTTTCTTT	CSARVNSLEGPEAFF
TRBJ2-6	many	TRBD1	TRBV4-1	TGCGCCAGCAGCCAAGATCGAAAACAGGGGATCAGTGGGGCCAACGTCCTGACTTTC	CASSQDRKQGISGANVLTF
TRBJ2-1	many	NA	TRBV4-1	TGCGCCAGCAGCCAAGATGTATACAATGAGCAGTTCTTC	CASSQDVYNEQFF